These T cell receptor beta chains were read from a single sample in a study of blood T cell repertoires in COVID-19. The method was immunoSEQ multiplex PCR; TCRdb's version includes in-frame clones alone and lacks a portion of them. The data hold 250,000 or so clones, with about four fifths observed a single time. Sequencing input: PBMCs or T cells enriched from blood (not recorded which). The source of these receptors is a man aged 55 to 70 who had recovered from COVID-19. Both conserved end residues are part of each CDR3.

v_call,j_call,cdr3_aa
TRBV5-1,TRBJ2-1,CASSLEVSSGGLIDEQFF
TRBV19,TRBJ1-2,CASSIDRGVYGYTF
TRBV19,TRBJ1-6,CASSTAAANNSPLHF
TRBV4-3,TRBJ1-4,CASSQDGQGSEKLFF
TRBV2,TRBJ1-1,CASSTRQSYTEAFF
TRBV7-8,TRBJ1-5,CASSQEGRQGGRQPQHF
TRBV2,TRBJ1-5,CASSEASAQHF
TRBV5-1,TRBJ1-5,CASSLVPEYSNQPQHF
TRBV7-9,TRBJ1-2,CASSPWTGGNYGYTF
TRBV29-1,TRBJ2-1,CSVARDTYNEQFF
TRBV3-1/TRBV3-2,TRBJ1-1,CASSQEGVDYTEAFF
TRBV6-5,TRBJ1-2,CASGLRGEAVGYTF
TRBV18,TRBJ2-5,CASSPQVDWEAETQYF
TRBV18,TRBJ1-4,CASSITSGTANEKLFF
TRBV29-1,TRBJ1-1,CSAHLAGDTEAFF
TRBV7-2,TRBJ1-2,CASSSQRGDGYTF
TRBV19,TRBJ1-2,CASSIGWTGEGYTF
TRBV29-1,TRBJ2-1,CSVEDLSGGYNEQFF
TRBV4-3,TRBJ2-5,CASSQGGLAGRETQYF
TRBV6-2/TRBV6-3,TRBJ1-2,CASSYERTGNYGYTF
TRBV9,TRBJ2-7,CASSVGTGVSYEQYF
TRBV7-2,TRBJ2-1,CASSLGGTSYNEQFF
TRBV6-1,TRBJ1-2,CASSETAGGFLGYGYTF
TRBV24-1,TRBJ2-1,CATSEPDTEQFF
TRBV18,TRBJ1-2,CASSPGQTEGYTF
TRBV3-1/TRBV3-2,TRBJ2-1,CASSPLLNTDEQFF
TRBV7-2,TRBJ1-2,CASSLAGSGGYTF
TRBV25-1,TRBJ1-6,CASSALMTGDNSPLHF
TRBV9,TRBJ1-2,CASSAGQYGYTF
TRBV14,TRBJ2-2,CASSQDRGGGRGELFF
TRBV27,TRBJ2-1,CASSLRVTRGYNEQFF
TRBV4-3,TRBJ1-1,CASSHQGLDTEAFF
TRBV11-3,TRBJ2-3,CASSLAIGVRADTQYF
TRBV2,TRBJ2-5,CASYRRGETQYF
TRBV6-5,TRBJ2-7,CASSQTSGGTYEQYF
TRBV9,TRBJ2-1,CASSLSGGARNEQFF
TRBV11-2,TRBJ1-2,CASSLVSGYGYTF
TRBV19,TRBJ1-1,CASSNPGGETEAFF
TRBV4-2,TRBJ2-5,CASSQVGGYQETQYF
TRBV6-6,TRBJ1-5,CASSHPGQEYSNQPQHF